Listed below are T cell receptor beta chains from one sample, sequenced in a study of T cell responses to AZD1222 COVID-19 vaccine. Sequencing was performed with immunoSEQ multiplex PCR; in TCRdb, only in-frame clones are kept and a portion is missing. The table shows 110,000 or so clones, with 86% occurring only once. Source: peripheral blood, taken on day 0 of AZD1222 vaccination. The receptors derive from an adult in good health. Each CDR3 is given with its conserved first and last residue. The order of the fields is V gene, J gene, D gene, clone size, CDR3 protein, CDR3 DNA. A D gene is named only where the DNA matches it firmly. Part of the rows lack a size; the others show once, few, many or a class for expanded clones.

TRBV4-1,TRBJ2-2,.,.,CASSHGVYTGELFF,TGCGCCAGCAGCCATGGGGTTTACACCGGGGAGCTGTTTTTT
TRBV6-5,TRBJ1-2,TRBD1,.,CASSYSGTGYYTF,TGTGCCAGCAGTTACTCTGGGACAGGGTACTACACCTTC
TRBV6-5,TRBJ1-1,.,.,CASRPASANTEAFF,TGTGCCAGCAGGCCGGCCTCCGCTAACACTGAAGCTTTCTTT
TRBV7-6,TRBJ1-1,.,once,CASSLRAMNTEAFF,TGTGCCAGCAGCTTGAGGGCAATGAACACTGAAGCTTTCTTT
TRBV4-2,TRBJ1-1,.,.,CASSLDAGTEAFF,TGTGCCAGCAGCCTGGACGCAGGGACTGAAGCTTTCTTT
TRBV7-9,TRBJ2-2,.,.,CASSPGALTGELFF,TGTGCCAGCAGTCCGGGGGCTTTAACCGGGGAGCTGTTTTTT
TRBV4-1,TRBJ2-7,.,.,CASSPRAGSSYEQYF,TGCGCCAGCAGCCCGAGGGCAGGGAGCTCCTACGAGCAGTACTTC
TRBV25-1,TRBJ1-3,.,.,CASSELGGGSGNTIYF,TGTGCCAGCAGTGAATTGGGGGGAGGCTCTGGAAACACCATATATTTT
TRBV9,TRBJ2-3,TRBD1,once,CASSFWTGGADTQYF,TGTGCCAGCAGCTTCTGGACAGGGGGCGCGGATACGCAGTATTTT
TRBV29-1,TRBJ2-3,TRBD2,.,CSEGRGDTQYF,TGCAGCGAGGGGAGGGGTGATACGCAGTATTTT
TRBV4-1,TRBJ2-7,TRBD2,.,CASSHPGRGGAYEQYF,TGCGCCAGCAGCCATCCCGGGAGGGGAGGCGCCTACGAGCAGTACTTC
TRBV5-6,TRBJ1-5,.,.,CASSLRGFAINQPQHF,TGTGCCAGCAGCTTGCGAGGCTTTGCCATCAATCAGCCCCAGCATTTT
TRBV4-2,TRBJ1-5,.,.,CASSQESSNHPQHF,TGTGCCAGCAGCCAAGAGTCTTCCAATCATCCCCAGCATTTT
TRBV19,TRBJ1-4,.,.,CASSTGSTGEKLFF,TGTGCCAGTAGTACGGGCTCGACGGGGGAAAAACTGTTTTTT
TRBV4-1,TRBJ1-2,TRBD1,.,CASSDPRGVNYGYTF,TGCGCCAGCAGCGACCCCAGGGGGGTGAACTATGGCTACACCTTC
TRBV14,TRBJ2-7,.,.,CASSHYSVPYEQYF,TGTGCCAGCAGCCATTACAGCGTACCATACGAGCAGTACTTC
TRBV9,TRBJ2-1,.,.,CASSVRESSLEQFF,TGTGCCAGCAGCGTAAGGGAGAGTAGTCTTGAGCAGTTCTTC
TRBV10-3,TRBJ2-7,.,.,CATQGGYEQYF,TGTGCCACCCAGGGGGGCTACGAGCAGTACTTC
TRBV9,TRBJ1-6,TRBD1,.,CASRPGTGTNSPLHF,TGTGCCAGCAGACCCGGGACAGGGACGAATTCACCCCTCCACTTT
TRBV3-1/TRBV3-2,TRBJ2-5,.,few,CASSPIGGDYQETQYF,TGTGCCAGCAGCCCCATCGGAGGGGACTACCAAGAGACCCAGTACTTC
TRBV18,TRBJ2-3,TRBD2,.,CASSAGLDGNTQYF,TGTGCCAGCTCAGCGGGACTAGACGGGAATACGCAGTATTTT
TRBV9,TRBJ2-1,.,.,CASSVGRAFEQFF,TGTGCCAGCAGCGTAGGAAGGGCGTTTGAGCAGTTCTTC
TRBV7-3,TRBJ1-1,.,.,CASSPSGPRPPTEAFF,TGTGCCAGCAGCCCGAGCGGGCCCCGGCCCCCCACTGAAGCTTTCTTT
TRBV11-2,TRBJ1-5,.,.,CASSLNPGANGQPQHF,TGTGCCAGCAGCCTGAACCCAGGGGCGAACGGTCAGCCCCAGCATTTT
TRBV12-3/TRBV12-4,TRBJ1-5,.,.,CASRTPNQPQHF,TGTGCCAGCAGGACGCCCAATCAGCCCCAGCATTTT
TRBV5-1,TRBJ2-7,.,few,CASSPTGLPSYEQYF,TGCGCCAGCAGCCCTACGGGACTGCCCTCCTACGAGCAGTACTTC
TRBV7-9,TRBJ2-3,TRBD1,.,CASSLTGVVDTQYF,TGTGCCAGCAGCTTAACAGGGGTAGTAGATACGCAGTATTTT
TRBV5-6,TRBJ2-7,.,once,CASSVRVRGEQYF,TGTGCCAGCAGTGTCAGGGTACGGGGCGAGCAGTACTTC
TRBV6-5,TRBJ2-5,TRBD1,once,CASRPDRGMTQYF,TGTGCCAGCAGGCCGGACAGGGGTATGACCCAGTACTTC
TRBV11-3,TRBJ2-3,.,.,CASSFRSDTQYF,TGTGCCAGCAGCTTCAGGAGTGATACGCAGTATTTT
TRBV30,TRBJ1-5,.,.,CAWSTGGRALGNQPQHF,TGTGCCTGGAGTACTGGGGGGAGGGCCCTTGGCAATCAGCCCCAGCATTTT
TRBV27,TRBJ1-1,TRBD1,.,CASSSGQGAVTEAFF,TGTGCCAGCAGTTCCGGACAGGGGGCGGTCACTGAAGCTTTCTTT
TRBV6-2/TRBV6-3,TRBJ1-1,.,.,CASSFRENTEAFF,TGTGCCAGCAGTTTCCGAGAGAACACTGAAGCTTTCTTT
TRBV28,TRBJ2-1,.,few,CASSLIGSSSYNEQFF,TGTGCCAGCAGTTTAATTGGGTCTAGCTCCTACAATGAGCAGTTCTTC
TRBV7-9,TRBJ1-1,.,.,CASSLGEGSFSAFF,TGTGCCAGCAGCTTAGGAGAGGGGTCTTTCAGCGCTTTCTTT
TRBV6-5,TRBJ1-1,.,.,CASSQGNRNTEAFF,TGTGCCAGCAGTCAGGGGAATCGGAACACTGAAGCTTTCTTT
TRBV5-6,TRBJ1-1,TRBD1,once,CASSLVGQGSIGAEAFF,TGTGCCAGCAGCTTGGTGGGACAGGGGTCTATAGGCGCTGAAGCTTTCTTT
TRBV7-2,TRBJ2-1,TRBD2,.,CASSLGSGGAYNEQFF,TGTGCCAGCAGCTTAGGAAGCGGGGGGGCCTACAATGAGCAGTTCTTC
TRBV7-2,TRBJ2-7,TRBD1,few,CASSFKQGAQGGEQYF,TGTGCCAGCAGCTTCAAACAGGGGGCGCAAGGGGGAGAGCAGTACTTC
TRBV3-1/TRBV3-2,TRBJ2-1,TRBD2,.,CASSLSGTSYGLEQFF,TGTGCCAGCAGCCTTTCCGGGACTAGTTACGGTTTGGAGCAGTTCTTC
TRBV6-4,TRBJ1-5,.,.,CASSEGWGNQPQHF,TGTGCCAGCAGTGAGGGTTGGGGGAATCAGCCCCAGCATTTT
TRBV19,TRBJ1-5,.,few,CASTQTGDNQPQHF,TGTGCCAGTACCCAGACAGGCGACAATCAGCCCCAGCATTTT
TRBV7-2,TRBJ2-5,TRBD2,.,CASSRLAGQETQYF,TGTGCCAGCAGCAGACTAGCGGGCCAAGAGACCCAGTACTTC
TRBV18,TRBJ1-2,.,.,CASSLRFHGYTF,TGTGCCAGCTCACTCAGGTTCCATGGCTACACCTTC
TRBV19,TRBJ1-2,TRBD1,.,CASMRGKGDRGLEGYTF,TGTGCCAGTATGAGGGGAAAAGGGGACAGGGGCTTGGAAGGCTACACCTTC